These 10 T cell receptor beta chains were sequenced from one sample in a study of T cells in Graves' hyperthyroidism and ophthalmopathy. RNA transcripts were the template for amplifying TCR beta CDR3 regions. The HTBI primer set served for first-round RT-PCR of the TCR CDR3. One entry per CDR3 protein results from TCRdb running MiXCR on the multiplex PCR reads. The data contain more than 250,000 distinct CDR3 sequences, roughly 15% of them singletons. The source material was blood. These receptors were obtained from a woman between 45 and 65 years old with Graves' hyperthyroidism that later progressed to Graves' ophthalmopathy.

This clonotype was seen repeatedly, ten times or more. The CDR3 loop reads CASRGWTGQETQYF. The CDR3 coding sequence is TGTGCCAGCAGGGGATGGACAGGTCAAGAGACCCAGTACTTC. This rearrangement joins TRBV3-1 to TRBJ2-5, with 7 bases fitting TRBD1. The CDR3 has 14 amino acids. CDR1 is LGHDT, CDR2 YNNKEL, per germline (reference sequence). Unmatched junction bases numbered 6, after V lost 6 bases and J lost 2 bases.

This clonotype has ten or more counts. The V gene is TRBV28, the J gene TRBJ2-5; D unclear. CDR3 length equals 13 residues. Trimming removed 9 bases from V and 2 bases from J, with 13 bases in between. Per germline, CDR1 MDHEN and CDR2 SYDVKM. The CDR3 nucleotides read TGTGCCAGTTATCCCGGCCATCAAGAGACCCAGTACTTC. Encoded protein: CASYPGHQETQYF.

With regard to this clonotype: A junction boundary mismatches the germline segment, possibly from a read error. The CDR3 loop is CASSGGAQATQYF. Written as DNA, the CDR3 is TGTGCCAGCAGTGGTGGGGCTCAAGCGACCCAGTACTTC. The chain joins TRBV27 to TRBJ2-5; D may be TRBD1 (5 bases). Per the germline V gene, CDR1 is MNHEY and CDR2 is SMNVEV (reference sequence). The CDR3 sequence is 13 residues long.

This sequence joins TRBV2 and TRBJ2-3, with TRBD2 matching 12 bases. The trim removed 5 bases at V and 0 bases at J, leaving 9 bases unmatched. This CDR3 has 18 residues. Per the germline V gene, CDR1 is SNHLY and CDR2 is FYNNEI. DNA of the CDR3: TGTGCCAGCAGTCCGACTAGCGGGAGCCCCATAAGCACAGATACGCAGTATTTT. This translates into CASSPTSGSPISTDTQYF.

This clonotype was counted a few times. The chain carries TRBV6-1 and TRBJ1-1, with 8 bases fitting TRBD1. Trimming removed 6 bases from V and 7 bases from J; junction bases left unmatched: 7. Germline V gene lookup returns CDR1 MNHNS and CDR2 SASEGT. This CDR3 has 13 residues. CDR3 DNA: TGTGCCAGCAGGGGAGGACAGGGTAGTGAAGCTTTCTTT. Its translation is CASRGGQGSEAFF.

This clonotype has more than one count but fewer than ten. The CDR3 nucleotides read TGCGCCAGCAAAAATACGGGCCTCCGTGGCTACACCTTC. This translates into CASKNTGLRGYTF. The chain is built from TRBV4-1 and TRBJ1-2; D remains unclear. Germline V gives CDR1 MGHRA, CDR2 YSYEKL. The ends were cut back, 7 bases at V and 7 bases at J, with 16 bases in the middle. The CDR3 totals 13 residues.

This clonotype was detected a few times. The gene calls are TRBV9 and TRBJ1-2; unclear D gene. V was clipped by 2 bases and J by 0 bases, with 11 bases between them. The CDR3 totals 15 residues. In germline, CDR1 is SGDLS, CDR2 YYNGEE. The CDR3 nucleotides are TGTGCCAGCAGCGTTGGCCCAATCCCTAACTATGGCTACACCTTC. Protein: CASSVGPIPNYGYTF.

The sample holds many counts of this clonotype. The genes are TRBV12-5 and TRBJ2-3, with TRBD2 as a possible D gene (6 bases). CDR3 length: 18 amino acids. Germline V lookup: CDR1 LGHNT, CDR2 FRNRAP. V gave up 2 bases and J gave up 6 bases, with 24 bases separating them. Written as DNA, the CDR3 is TGTGCTAGTGGTTTGACCCCACCTAGCGCGGGTTCAGGTGATACGCAGTATTTT. Protein sequence: CASGLTPPSAGSGDTQYF.

This clonotype was found many times. The rearrangement joins TRBV2 to TRBJ1-1; D is unclear. Trimming stripped 6 bases from V and 0 bases from J, with 8 bases between. Germline V lookup: CDR1 SNHLY, CDR2 FYNNEI. The CDR3 runs to 13 residues. CDR3 in amino acids: CASRRLMNTEAFF. The DNA for the CDR3 is TGTGCCAGCAGACGACTGATGAACACTGAAGCTTTCTTT.

J is TRBJ2-2 and V is TRBV7-9; D may be TRBD1 or TRBD2 (5 bases each). Germline CDR1 SEHNR, CDR2 FQNEAQ (reference sequence). V dropped 6 bases and J dropped 2 bases, with 10 bases sitting between them. The CDR3 has 14 amino acids. The CDR3 coding sequence is TGTGCCAGCAGGCCCGGGGCCAACACCGGGGAGCTGTTTTTT. Protein: CASRPGANTGELFF.